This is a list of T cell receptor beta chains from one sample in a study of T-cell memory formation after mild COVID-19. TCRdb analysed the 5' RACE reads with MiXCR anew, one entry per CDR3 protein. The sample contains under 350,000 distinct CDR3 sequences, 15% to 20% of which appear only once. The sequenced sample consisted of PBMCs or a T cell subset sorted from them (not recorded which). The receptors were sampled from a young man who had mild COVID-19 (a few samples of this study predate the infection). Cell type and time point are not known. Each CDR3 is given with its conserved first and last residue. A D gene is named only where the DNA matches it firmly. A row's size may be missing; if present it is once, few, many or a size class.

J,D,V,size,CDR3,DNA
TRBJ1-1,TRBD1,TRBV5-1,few,CASSFTGTGNTEAFF,TGCGCCAGCAGCTTTACCGGGACAGGGAACACTGAAGCTTTCTTT
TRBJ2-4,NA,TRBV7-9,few,CASSFGSKNIQYF,TGTGCCAGCAGCTTTGGTAGTAAAAACATTCAGTACTTC
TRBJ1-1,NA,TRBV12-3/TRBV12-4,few,CASSFAQGRTEAFF,TGTGCCAGCAGCTTTGCCCAGGGGAGGACTGAAGCTTTCTTT
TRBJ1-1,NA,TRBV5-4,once,CASSLGFRTEAFF,TGTGCCAGCAGCTTGGGGTTTCGCACTGAAGCTTTCTTT
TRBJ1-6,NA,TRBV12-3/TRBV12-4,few,CASSLIEGYYNSPLHF,TGTGCCAGCAGTTTAATCGAGGGGTATTATAATTCACCCCTCCACTTT
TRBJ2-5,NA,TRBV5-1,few,CASSKDSGEETQYF,TGCGCCAGCAGCAAAGATAGTGGGGAAGAGACCCAGTACTTC
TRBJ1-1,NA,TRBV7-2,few,CASSSDLIKGAFF,TGTGCCAGCAGCTCCGATCTGATAAAGGGAGCTTTCTTT
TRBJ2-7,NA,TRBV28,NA,CASSSPGQFTYEQYF,TGTGCCAGCAGTTCGCCGGGGCAGTTTACCTACGAGCAGTACTTC
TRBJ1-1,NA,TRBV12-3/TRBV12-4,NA,CASSPRGGAPEAFF,TGTGCCAGCAGTCCTCGGGGGGGCGCCCCTGAAGCTTTCTTT
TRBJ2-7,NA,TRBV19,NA,CASKESIQGYEQYF,TGTGCCAGTAAAGAGAGTATACAGGGCTACGAGCAGTACTTC
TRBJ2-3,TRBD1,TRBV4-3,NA,CASSQDRAGDTQYF,TGCGCCAGCAGCCAGGACAGGGCCGGCGATACGCAGTATTTT
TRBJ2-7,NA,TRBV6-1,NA,CASSARGTYEQYF,TGTGCCAGCAGTGCCAGGGGAACCTACGAGCAGTACTTC
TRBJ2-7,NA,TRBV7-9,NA,CASSPPPPYEQYF,TGTGCCAGCAGCCCCCCTCCGCCCTACGAGCAGTACTTC
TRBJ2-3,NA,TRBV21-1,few,CASPSQDRGSTDTQYF,TGTGCCAGCCCAAGCCAGGACAGGGGAAGCACAGATACGCAGTATTTT
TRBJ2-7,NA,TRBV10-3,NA,CAISGSEREQYF,TGTGCCATCAGTGGCTCAGAGAGGGAGCAGTACTTC
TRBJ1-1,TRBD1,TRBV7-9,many,CASSVGQLNTEAFF,TGTGCCAGCAGCGTGGGACAGTTAAACACTGAAGCTTTCTTT
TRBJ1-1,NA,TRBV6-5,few,CASSYRADTEAFF,TGTGCCAGCAGTTATCGGGCGGACACTGAAGCTTTCTTT
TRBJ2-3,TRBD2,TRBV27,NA,CASTTSGHTDTQYF,TGTGCCAGCACCACTAGCGGGCACACAGATACGCAGTATTTT
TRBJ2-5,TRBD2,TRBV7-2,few,CASSSRTSGGQETQYF,TGTGCCAGCAGCTCCCGGACTAGCGGGGGCCAAGAGACCCAGTACTTC
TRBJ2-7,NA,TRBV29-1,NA,CSVSDPPYEQYF,TGCAGCGTCTCAGACCCCCCCTACGAGCAGTACTTC
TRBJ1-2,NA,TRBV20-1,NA,CSARPDYGYTF,TGCAGTGCTAGGCCCGACTATGGCTACACCTTC
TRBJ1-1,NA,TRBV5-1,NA,CASSLSGGELTEAFF,TGCGCCAGCAGCTTGTCGGGGGGAGAGCTCACTGAAGCTTTCTTT
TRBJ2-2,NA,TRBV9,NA,CASSVVDSPGELFF,TGTGCCAGCAGCGTGGTGGACAGCCCCGGGGAGCTGTTTTTT
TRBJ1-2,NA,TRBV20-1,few,CSARTVNNYGYTF,TGCAGTGCTAGGACAGTAAACAACTATGGCTACACCTTC
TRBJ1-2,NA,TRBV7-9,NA,CASSLYDSSYGYTF,TGTGCCAGCAGCTTATATGACTCATCCTATGGCTACACCTTC